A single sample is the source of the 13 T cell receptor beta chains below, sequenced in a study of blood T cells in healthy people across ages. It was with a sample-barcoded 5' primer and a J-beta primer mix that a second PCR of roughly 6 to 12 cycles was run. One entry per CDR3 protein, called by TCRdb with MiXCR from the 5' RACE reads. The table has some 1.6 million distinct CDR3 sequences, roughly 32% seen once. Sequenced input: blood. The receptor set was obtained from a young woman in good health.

The CDR3 nucleotides read TGTGCCAGCAGCTTAGCCAACCTATTACTAGGAACGGAGACCCAGTACTTC. It yields the protein CASSLANLLLGTETQYF. The chain employs TRBV11-1 and TRBJ2-5, with D perhaps matching TRBD2 (5 bases). Germline loops: CDR1 SGHAT, CDR2 FQDESV (reference sequence). The CDR3 spans 17 residues. The ends were cut back, 0 bases at V and 5 bases at J, with 19 bases in the middle.

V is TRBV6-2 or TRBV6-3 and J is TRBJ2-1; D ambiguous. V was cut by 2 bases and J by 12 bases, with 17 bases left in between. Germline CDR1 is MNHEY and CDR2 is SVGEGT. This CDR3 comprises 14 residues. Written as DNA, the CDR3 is TGTGCCAGCAGTTACCTGACTCCGCCGGAAGGGCAGTTCTTC. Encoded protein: CASSYLTPPEGQFF.

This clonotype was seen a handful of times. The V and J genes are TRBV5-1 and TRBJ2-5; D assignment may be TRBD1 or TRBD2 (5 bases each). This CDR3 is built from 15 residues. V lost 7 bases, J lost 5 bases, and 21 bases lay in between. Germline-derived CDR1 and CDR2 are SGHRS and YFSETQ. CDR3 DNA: TGCGCCAGCGCCGCAGCCCCCGGGGCGCGGGAGACCCAGTACTTC. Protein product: CASAAAPGARETQYF.

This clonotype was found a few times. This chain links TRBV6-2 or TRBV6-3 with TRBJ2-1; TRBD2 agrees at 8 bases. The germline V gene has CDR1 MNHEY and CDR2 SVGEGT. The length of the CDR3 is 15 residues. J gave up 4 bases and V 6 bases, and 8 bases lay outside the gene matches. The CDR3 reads CASSDIAGRYNEQFF. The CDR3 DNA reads TGTGCCAGCAGCGATATAGCGGGGCGGTACAATGAGCAGTTCTTC.

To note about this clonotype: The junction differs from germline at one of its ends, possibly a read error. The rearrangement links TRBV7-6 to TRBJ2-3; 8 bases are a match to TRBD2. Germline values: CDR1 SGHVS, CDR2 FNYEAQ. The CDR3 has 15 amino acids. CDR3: CACSYGLAPTDTQYF. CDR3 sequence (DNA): TGTGCCTGCAGCTACGGACTAGCACCGACAGATACGCAGTATTTT.

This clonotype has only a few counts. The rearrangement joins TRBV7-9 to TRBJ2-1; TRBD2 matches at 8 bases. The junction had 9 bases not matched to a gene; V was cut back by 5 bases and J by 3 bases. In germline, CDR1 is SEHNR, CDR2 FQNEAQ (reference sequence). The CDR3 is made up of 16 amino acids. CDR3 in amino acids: CASSAGGGRVYNEQFF. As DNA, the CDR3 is TGTGCCAGCAGCGCGGGGGGCGGGAGAGTCTACAATGAGCAGTTCTTC.

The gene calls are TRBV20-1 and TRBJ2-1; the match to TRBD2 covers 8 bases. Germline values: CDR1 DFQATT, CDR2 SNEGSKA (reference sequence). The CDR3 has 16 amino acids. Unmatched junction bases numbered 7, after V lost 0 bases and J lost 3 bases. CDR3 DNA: TGCAGTGCTAGAGACCAAGCGGGAGCCCACTACAATGAGCAGTTCTTC. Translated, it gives CSARDQAGAHYNEQFF.

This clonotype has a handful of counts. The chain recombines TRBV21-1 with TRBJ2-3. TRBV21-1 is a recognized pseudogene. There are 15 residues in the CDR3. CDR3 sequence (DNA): TGTGCCAGCAAGAAAAATGGACCCCGCACAGATACGCAGTATTTT. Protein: CASKKNGPRTDTQYF.

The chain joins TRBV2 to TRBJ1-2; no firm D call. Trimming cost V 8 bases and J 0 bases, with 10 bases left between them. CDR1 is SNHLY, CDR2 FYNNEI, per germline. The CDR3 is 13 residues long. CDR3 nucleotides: TGTGCCAGCGCGGAGAGGGCTAACTATGGCTACACCTTC. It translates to CASAERANYGYTF.

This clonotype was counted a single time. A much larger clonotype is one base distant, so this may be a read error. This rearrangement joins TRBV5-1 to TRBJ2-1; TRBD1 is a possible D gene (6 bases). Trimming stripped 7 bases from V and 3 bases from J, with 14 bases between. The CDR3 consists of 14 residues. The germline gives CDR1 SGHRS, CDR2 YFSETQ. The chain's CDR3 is CASGARDNYNEQFF. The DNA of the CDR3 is TGCGCCAGCGGGGCCCGGGACAACTACAATGAGCAGTTCTTC. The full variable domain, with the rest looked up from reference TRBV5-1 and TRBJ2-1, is KAGVTQTPRYLIKTRGQQVTLSCSPISGHRSVSWYQQTPGQGLQFLFEYFSETQRNKGNFPGRFSGRQFSNSRSEMNVSTLELGDSALYLCASGARDNYNEQFFGPGTRLTVL.

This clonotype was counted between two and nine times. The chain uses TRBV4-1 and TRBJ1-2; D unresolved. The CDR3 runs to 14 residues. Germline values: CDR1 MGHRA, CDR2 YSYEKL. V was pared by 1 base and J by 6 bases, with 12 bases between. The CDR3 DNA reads TGCGCCAGCAGCCAAGGACGGGTAGCCGATGGCTACACCTTC. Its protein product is CASSQGRVADGYTF.

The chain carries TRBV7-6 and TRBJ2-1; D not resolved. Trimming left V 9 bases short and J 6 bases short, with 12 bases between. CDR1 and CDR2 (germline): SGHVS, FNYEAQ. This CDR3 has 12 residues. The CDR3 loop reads CASLSLFNEQFF. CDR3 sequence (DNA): TGTGCCAGTCTCTCCCTTTTCAATGAGCAGTTCTTC.

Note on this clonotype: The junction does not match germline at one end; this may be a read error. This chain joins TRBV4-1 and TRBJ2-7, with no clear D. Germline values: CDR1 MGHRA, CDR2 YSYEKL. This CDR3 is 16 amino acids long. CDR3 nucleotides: TGCACCAGCAGCGAATATGGTGTTAAGAGCTCCTACGAGCAGTACTTC. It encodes CTSSEYGVKSSYEQYF.